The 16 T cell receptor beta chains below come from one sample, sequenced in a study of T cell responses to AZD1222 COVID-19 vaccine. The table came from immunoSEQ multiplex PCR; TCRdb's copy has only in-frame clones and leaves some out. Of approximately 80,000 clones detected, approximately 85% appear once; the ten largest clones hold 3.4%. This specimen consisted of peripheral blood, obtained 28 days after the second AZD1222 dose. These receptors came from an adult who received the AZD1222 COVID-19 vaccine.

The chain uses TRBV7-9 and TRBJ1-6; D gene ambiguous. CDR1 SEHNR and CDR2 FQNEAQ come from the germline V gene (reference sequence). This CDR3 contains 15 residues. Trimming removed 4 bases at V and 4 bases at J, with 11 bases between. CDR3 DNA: TGTGCCAGCAGCTCTACGACAAATTATAATTCACCCCTCCACTTT. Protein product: CASSSTTNYNSPLHF.

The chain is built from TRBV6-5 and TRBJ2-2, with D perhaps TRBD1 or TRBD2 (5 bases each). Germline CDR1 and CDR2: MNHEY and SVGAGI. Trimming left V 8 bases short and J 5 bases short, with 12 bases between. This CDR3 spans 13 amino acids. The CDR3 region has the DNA TGTGCCAGCTGGGACCCGATGACCGGGGAGCTGTTTTTT. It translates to CASWDPMTGELFF.

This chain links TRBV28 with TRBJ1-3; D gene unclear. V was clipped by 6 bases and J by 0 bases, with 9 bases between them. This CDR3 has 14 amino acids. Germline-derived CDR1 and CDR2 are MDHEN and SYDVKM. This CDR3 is CASRPALSGNTIYF. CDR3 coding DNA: TGTGCCAGCAGGCCGGCACTCTCTGGAAACACCATATATTTT.

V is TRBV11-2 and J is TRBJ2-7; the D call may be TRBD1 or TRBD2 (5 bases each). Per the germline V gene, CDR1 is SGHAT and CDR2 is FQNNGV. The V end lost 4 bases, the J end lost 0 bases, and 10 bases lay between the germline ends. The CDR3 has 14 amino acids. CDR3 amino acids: CASSSGTGSYEQYF. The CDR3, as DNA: TGTGCCAGCAGCTCAGGGACGGGCTCCTACGAGCAGTACTTC.

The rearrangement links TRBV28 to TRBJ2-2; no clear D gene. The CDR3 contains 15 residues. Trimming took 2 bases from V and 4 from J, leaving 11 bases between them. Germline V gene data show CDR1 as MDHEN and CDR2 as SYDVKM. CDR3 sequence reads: CASSLSVAGTGELFF. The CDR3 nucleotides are TGTGCCAGCAGTTTAAGCGTAGCCGGCACCGGGGAGCTGTTTTTT.

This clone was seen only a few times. CDR3 protein: CSADGGGGAYEQYF. CDR3 bases: TGCAGCGCTGACGGCGGAGGGGGCGCGTACGAGCAGTACTTC. The gene calls are TRBV29-1 and TRBJ2-7, with D possibly matching TRBD1 (7 bases). Trimming left V 7 bases short and J 4 bases short, with 20 bases between. From germline, CDR1 is SQVTM and CDR2 ANQGSEA. CDR3 size: 14 residues.

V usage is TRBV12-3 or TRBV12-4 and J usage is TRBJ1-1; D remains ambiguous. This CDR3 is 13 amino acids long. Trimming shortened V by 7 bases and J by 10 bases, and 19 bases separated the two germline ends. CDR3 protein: CASTPNTAEAAFF. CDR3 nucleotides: TGTGCCAGCACACCCAATACGGCCGAGGCAGCTTTCTTT.

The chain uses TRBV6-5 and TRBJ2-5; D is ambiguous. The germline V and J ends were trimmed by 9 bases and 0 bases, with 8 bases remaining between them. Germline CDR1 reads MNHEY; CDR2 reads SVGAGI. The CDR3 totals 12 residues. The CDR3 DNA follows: TGTGCCAGTATGCAGAACCAAGAGACCCAGTACTTC. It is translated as CASMQNQETQYF.

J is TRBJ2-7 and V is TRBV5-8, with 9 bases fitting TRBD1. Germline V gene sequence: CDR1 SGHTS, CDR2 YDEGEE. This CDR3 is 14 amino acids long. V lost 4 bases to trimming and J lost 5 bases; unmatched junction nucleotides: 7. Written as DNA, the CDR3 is TGTGCCAGCAGCCGGGGGACAGGGAGGGACGAGCAGTACTTC. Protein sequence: CASSRGTGRDEQYF. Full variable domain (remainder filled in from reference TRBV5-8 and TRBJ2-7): EAGVTQSPTHLIKTRGQQATLRCSPISGHTSVYWYQQALGLGLQFLLWYDEGEERNRGNFPPRFSGRQFPNYSSELNVNALELEDSALYLCASSRGTGRDEQYFGPGTRLTVT.

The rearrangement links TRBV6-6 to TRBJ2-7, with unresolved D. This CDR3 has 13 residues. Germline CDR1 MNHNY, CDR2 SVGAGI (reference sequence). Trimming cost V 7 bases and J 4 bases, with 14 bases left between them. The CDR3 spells CASTNVDFYEQYF. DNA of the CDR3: TGTGCCAGCACCAACGTCGACTTTTACGAGCAGTACTTC.

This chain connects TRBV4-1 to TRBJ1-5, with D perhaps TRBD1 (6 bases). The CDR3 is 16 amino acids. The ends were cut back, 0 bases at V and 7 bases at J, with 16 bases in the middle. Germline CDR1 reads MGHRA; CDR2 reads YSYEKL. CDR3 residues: CASSQDRGAERQPQHF. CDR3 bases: TGCGCCAGCAGCCAAGACAGGGGCGCGGAGAGGCAGCCCCAGCATTTT.

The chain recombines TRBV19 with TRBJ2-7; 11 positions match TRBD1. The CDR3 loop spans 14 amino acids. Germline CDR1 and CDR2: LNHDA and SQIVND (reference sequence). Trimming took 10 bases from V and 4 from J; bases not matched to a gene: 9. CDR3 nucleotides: TGTGCCATTAATCATCGGGACAGGGGGTACGAGCAGTACTTC. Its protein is CAINHRDRGYEQYF. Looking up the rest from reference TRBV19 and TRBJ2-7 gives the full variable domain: DGGITQSPKYLFRKEGQNVTLSCEQNLNHDAMYWYRQDPGQGLRLIYYSQIVNDFQKGDIAEGYSVSREKKESFPLTVTSAQKNPTAFYLCAINHRDRGYEQYFGPGTRLTVT.

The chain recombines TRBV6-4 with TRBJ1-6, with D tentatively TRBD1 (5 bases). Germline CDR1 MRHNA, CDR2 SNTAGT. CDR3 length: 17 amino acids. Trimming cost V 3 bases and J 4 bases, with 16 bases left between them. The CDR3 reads CASSERGGQGYNSPLHF. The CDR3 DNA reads TGTGCCAGCAGTGAGCGCGGCGGGCAGGGTTATAATTCACCCCTCCACTTT.

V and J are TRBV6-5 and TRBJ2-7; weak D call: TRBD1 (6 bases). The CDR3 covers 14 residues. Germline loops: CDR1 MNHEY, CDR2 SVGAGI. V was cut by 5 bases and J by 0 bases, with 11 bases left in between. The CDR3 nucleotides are TGTGCCAGCAGTCGTCGGGACAACTCCTACGAGCAGTACTTC. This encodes CASSRRDNSYEQYF.

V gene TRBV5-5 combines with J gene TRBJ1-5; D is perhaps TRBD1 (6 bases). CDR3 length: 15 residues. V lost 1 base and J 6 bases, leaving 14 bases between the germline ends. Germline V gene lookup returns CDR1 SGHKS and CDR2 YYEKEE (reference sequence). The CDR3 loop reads CASSLTGREGQPQHF. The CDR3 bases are TGTGCCAGCAGCTTGACAGGGAGAGAGGGTCAGCCCCAGCATTTT.

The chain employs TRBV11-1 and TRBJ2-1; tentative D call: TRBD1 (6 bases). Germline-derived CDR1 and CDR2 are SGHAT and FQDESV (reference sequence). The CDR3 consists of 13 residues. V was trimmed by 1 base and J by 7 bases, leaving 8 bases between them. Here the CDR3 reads CASSLDRANEQFF. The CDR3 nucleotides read TGTGCCAGCAGCTTAGACAGGGCGAATGAGCAGTTCTTC.